This T cell receptor (beta chain) stems from a study of OX40 agonist ivuxolimab in advanced cancers. Study in general: The study gave patients intravenous ivuxolimab at 0.01 to 10 mg/kg every 2 weeks. Cohort: 65% to 90% men, mean age approximately 60, aged roughly 23 to 79.

The sample holds one count of this clone. Excluded were patients having autoimmune disease history or systemic immunosuppression. Sequenced by immunoSEQ multiplex PCR; TCRdb stores in-frame clones only, minus some. The table lists approximately 98,000 clones, less than 85% of them singletons. Trimming took off 7 bases at V and 5 bases at J, with 15 bases between the two ends. Germline CDR1 SNHLY, CDR2 FYNNEI. CDR3 length: 13 residues. This material consisted of CD4+ or CD8+ T cells sorted from blood, taken in a trial of the OX40 agonist ivuxolimab. The rearrangement links TRBV2 to TRBJ2-7; no clear D. The clonotype originates from an adult with an advanced solid tumor such as melanoma, head and neck, liver or kidney cancer. Here the CDR3 reads CASTSLGWNEQYF. The CDR3 nucleotides read TGTGCCAGCACCTCGTTGGGGTGGAACGAGCAGTACTTC. Based on the CDR3 plus reference TRBV2 and TRBJ2-7, the full variable domain is EPEVTQTPSHQVTQMGQEVILRCVPISNHLYFYWYRQILGQKVEFLVSFYNNEISEKSEIFDDQFSVERPDGSNFTLKIRSTKLEDSAMYFCASTSLGWNEQYFGPGTRLTVT.